A single T cell receptor beta chain is shown here with its context. Only in-frame clones appear in the TCRdb table, and some are missing; sequencing was by immunoSEQ multiplex PCR. This table has approximately 150,000 clones, roughly 89% appearing once. The data originate from a study of control samples from healthy donors and cancer patients. The CDR3 has 16 amino acids. Germline V gene lookup returns CDR1 MNHNY and CDR2 SVGAGI (reference sequence). V was clipped by 8 bases and J by 0 bases, with 19 bases between them. This clonotype was obtained from a man in his forties or fifties with head and neck cancer. What was sequenced was PBMCs. The gene calls are TRBV6-6 and TRBJ1-1; a possible D gene is TRBD1 (5 bases). The CDR3 loop reads CASFGAHAFMNTEAFF. DNA of the CDR3: TGTGCCAGCTTCGGGGCGCACGCCTTCATGAACACTGAAGCTTTCTTT.